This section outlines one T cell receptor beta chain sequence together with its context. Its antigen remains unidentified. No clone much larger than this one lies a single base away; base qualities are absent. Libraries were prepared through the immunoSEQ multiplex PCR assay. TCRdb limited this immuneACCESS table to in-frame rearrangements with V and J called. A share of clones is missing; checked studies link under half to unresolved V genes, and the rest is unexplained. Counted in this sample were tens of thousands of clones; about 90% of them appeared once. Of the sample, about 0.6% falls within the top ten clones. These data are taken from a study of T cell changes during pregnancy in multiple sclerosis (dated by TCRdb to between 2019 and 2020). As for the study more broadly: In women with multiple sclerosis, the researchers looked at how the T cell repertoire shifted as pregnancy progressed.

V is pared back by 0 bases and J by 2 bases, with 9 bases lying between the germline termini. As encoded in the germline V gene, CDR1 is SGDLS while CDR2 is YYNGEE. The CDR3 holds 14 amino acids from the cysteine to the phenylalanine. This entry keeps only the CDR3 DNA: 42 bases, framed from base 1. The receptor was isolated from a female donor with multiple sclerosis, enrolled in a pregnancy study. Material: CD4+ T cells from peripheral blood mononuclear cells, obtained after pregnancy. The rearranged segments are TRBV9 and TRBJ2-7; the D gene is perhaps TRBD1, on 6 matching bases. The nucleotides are TGTGCCAGCAGCGTAGACAGGGTCCCCTACGAGCAGTACTTC. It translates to CASSVDRVPYEQYF. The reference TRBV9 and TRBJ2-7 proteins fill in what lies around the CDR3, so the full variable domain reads DSGVTQTPKHLITATGQRVTLRCSPRSGDLSVYWYQQSLDQGLQFLIQYYNGEERAKGNILERFSAQQFPDLHSELNLSSLELGDSALYFCASSVDRVPYEQYFGPGTRLTVT.